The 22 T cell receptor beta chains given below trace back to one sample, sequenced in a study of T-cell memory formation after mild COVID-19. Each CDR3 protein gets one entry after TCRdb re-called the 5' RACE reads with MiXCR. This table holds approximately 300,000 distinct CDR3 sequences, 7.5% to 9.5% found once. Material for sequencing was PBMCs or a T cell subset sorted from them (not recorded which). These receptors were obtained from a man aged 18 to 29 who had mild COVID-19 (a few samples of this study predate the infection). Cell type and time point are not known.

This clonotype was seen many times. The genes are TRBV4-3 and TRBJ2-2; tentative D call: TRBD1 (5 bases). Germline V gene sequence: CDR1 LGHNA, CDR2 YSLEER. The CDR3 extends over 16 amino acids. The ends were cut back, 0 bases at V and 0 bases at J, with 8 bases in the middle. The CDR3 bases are TGCGCCAGCAGCCAAGAGCAGGGTACGAACACCGGGGAGCTGTTTTTT. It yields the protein CASSQEQGTNTGELFF.

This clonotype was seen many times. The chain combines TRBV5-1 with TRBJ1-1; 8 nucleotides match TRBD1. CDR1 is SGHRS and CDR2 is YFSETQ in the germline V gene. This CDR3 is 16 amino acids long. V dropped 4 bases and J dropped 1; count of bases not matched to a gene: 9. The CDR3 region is CASSQMMTGENTEAFF. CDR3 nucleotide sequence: TGCGCCAGCAGCCAGATGATGACAGGGGAGAACACTGAAGCTTTCTTT.

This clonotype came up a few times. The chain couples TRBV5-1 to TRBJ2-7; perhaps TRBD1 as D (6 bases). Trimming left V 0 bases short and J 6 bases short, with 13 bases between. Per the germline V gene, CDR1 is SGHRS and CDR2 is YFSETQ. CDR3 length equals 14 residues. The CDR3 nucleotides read TGCGCCAGCAGCTTGGACAGGGAACTGAGCGAGCAGTACTTC. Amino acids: CASSLDRELSEQYF.

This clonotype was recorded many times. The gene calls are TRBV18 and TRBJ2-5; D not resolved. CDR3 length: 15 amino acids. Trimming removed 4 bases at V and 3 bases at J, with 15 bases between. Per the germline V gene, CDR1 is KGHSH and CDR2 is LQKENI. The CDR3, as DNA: TGTGCCAGCTCACAAAACCTACAGCGAAAAGAGACCCAGTACTTC. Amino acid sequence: CASSQNLQRKETQYF.

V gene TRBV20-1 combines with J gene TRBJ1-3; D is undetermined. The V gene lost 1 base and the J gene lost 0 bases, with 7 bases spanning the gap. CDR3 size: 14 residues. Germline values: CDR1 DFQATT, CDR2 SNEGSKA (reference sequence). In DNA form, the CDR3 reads TGCAGTGCTAGAGGGCAGAGCTCTGGAAACACCATATATTTT. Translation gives CSARGQSSGNTIYF.

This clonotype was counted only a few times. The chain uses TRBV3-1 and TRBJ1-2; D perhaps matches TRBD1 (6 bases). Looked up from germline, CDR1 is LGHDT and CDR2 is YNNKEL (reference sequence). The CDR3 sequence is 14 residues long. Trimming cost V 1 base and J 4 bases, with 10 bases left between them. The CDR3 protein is CASSQGTGPYGYTF. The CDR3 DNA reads TGTGCCAGCAGCCAAGGTACAGGGCCCTATGGCTACACCTTC.

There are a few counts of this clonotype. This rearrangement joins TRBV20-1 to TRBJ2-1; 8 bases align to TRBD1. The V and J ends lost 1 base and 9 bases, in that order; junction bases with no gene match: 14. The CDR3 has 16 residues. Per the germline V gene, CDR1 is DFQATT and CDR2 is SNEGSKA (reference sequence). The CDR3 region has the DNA TGCAGTGCTAGAGTCCTTCAGGGGGCAGCGCGGGGTGAGCAGTTCTTC. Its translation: CSARVLQGAARGEQFF.

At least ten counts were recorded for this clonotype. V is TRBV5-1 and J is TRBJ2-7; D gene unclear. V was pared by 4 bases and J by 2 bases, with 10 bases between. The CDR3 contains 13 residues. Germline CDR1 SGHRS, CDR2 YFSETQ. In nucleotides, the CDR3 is TGCGCCAGCAGCGGTAGATGGACCTACGAGCAGTACTTC. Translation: CASSGRWTYEQYF.

CDR3 DNA sequence: TGTGCCAGCAGCTTACTACCCGCAGGGGACACTACAATAAACTATGGCTACACCTTC. This translates into CASSLLPAGDTTINYGYTF. This rearrangement joins TRBV11-3 to TRBJ1-2, with D tentatively TRBD1 (6 bases). V lost 2 bases and J lost 2, with 24 bases in between. Germline CDR1 and CDR2: SGHNT and YENEEA. The CDR3 covers 19 residues.

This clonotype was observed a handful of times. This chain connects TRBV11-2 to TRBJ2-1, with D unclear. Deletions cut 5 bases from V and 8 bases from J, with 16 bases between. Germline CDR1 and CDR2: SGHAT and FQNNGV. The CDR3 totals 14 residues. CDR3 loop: CASSLGSFRDEQFF. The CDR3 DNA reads TGTGCCAGCAGCCTAGGTTCCTTCCGTGATGAGCAGTTCTTC.

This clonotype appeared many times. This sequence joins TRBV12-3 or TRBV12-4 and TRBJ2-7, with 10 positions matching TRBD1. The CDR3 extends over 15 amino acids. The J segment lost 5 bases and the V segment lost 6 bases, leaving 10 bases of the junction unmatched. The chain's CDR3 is CASSYRTGGGDEQYF. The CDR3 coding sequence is TGTGCCAGCAGCTACAGGACAGGGGGAGGGGACGAGCAGTACTTC.

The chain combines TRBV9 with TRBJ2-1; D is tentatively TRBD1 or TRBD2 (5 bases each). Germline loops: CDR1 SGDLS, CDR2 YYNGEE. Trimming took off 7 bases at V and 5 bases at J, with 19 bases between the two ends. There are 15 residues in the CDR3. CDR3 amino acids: CASAEGPHGDNEQFF. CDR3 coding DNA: TGTGCCAGCGCCGAGGGGCCCCACGGGGACAATGAGCAGTTCTTC.

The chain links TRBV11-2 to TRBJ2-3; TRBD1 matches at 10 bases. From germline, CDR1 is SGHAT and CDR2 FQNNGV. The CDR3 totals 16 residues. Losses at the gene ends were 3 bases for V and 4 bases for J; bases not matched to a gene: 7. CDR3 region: CASSFALTGGADTQYF. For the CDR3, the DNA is TGTGCCAGCAGCTTTGCCCTGACAGGGGGCGCAGATACGCAGTATTTT.

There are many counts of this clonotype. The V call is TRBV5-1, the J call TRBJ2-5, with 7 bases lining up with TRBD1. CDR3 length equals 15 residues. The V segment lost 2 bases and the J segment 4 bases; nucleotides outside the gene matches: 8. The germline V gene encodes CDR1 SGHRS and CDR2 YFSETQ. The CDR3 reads CASSFSTGARETQYF. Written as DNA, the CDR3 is TGCGCCAGCAGCTTTTCAACAGGGGCTAGAGAGACCCAGTACTTC. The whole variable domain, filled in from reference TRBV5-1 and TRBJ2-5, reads KAGVTQTPRYLIKTRGQQVTLSCSPISGHRSVSWYQQTPGQGLQFLFEYFSETQRNKGNFPGRFSGRQFSNSRSEMNVSTLELGDSALYLCASSFSTGARETQYFGPGTRLLVL.

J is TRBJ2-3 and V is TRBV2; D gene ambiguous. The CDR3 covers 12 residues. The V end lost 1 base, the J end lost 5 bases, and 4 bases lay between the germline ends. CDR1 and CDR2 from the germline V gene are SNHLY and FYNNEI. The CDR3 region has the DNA TGTGCCAGCAGTGAAGTAGGAGATACGCAGTATTTT. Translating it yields CASSEVGDTQYF.

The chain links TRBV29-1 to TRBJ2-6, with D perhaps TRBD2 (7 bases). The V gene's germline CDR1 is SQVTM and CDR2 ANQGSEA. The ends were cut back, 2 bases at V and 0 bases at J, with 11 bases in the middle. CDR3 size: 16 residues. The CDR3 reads CSVETGGLSGANVLTF. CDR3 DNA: TGCAGCGTTGAAACGGGGGGCCTCTCTGGGGCCAACGTCCTGACTTTC.

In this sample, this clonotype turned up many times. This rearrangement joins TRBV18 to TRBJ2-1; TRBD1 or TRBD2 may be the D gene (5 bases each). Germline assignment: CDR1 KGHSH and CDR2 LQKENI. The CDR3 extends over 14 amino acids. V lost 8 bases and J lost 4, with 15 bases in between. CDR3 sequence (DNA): TGTGCCAGCCGAGGGGCCGGAATTTACAATGAGCAGTTCTTC. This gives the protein CASRGAGIYNEQFF.

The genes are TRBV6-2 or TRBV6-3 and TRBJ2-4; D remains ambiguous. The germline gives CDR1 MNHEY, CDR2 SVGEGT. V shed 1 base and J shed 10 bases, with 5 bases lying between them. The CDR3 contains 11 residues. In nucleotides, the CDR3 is TGTGCCAGCAGTTACTTGGGAATTCAGTACTTC. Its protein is CASSYLGIQYF.

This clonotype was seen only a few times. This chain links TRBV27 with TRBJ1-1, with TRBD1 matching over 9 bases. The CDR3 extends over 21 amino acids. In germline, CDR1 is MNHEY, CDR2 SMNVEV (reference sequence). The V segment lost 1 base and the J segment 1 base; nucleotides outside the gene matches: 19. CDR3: CASSLYFYPADRGSGNTEAFF. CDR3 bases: TGTGCCAGCAGTTTATACTTTTACCCGGCAGACAGGGGGTCTGGGAACACTGAAGCTTTCTTT.

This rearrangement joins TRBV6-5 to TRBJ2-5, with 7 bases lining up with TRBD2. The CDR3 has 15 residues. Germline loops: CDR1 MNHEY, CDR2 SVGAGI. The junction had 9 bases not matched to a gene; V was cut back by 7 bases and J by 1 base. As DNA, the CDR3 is TGTGCCAGCACTCCCGGCGGGGGTCTCCAAGAGACCCAGTACTTC. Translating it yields CASTPGGGLQETQYF.

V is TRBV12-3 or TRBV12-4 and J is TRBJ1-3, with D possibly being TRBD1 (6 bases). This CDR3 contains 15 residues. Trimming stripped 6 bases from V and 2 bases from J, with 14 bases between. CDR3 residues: CASRSKGGPGNTIYF. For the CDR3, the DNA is TGTGCCAGCAGATCCAAGGGGGGCCCTGGAAACACCATATATTTT.

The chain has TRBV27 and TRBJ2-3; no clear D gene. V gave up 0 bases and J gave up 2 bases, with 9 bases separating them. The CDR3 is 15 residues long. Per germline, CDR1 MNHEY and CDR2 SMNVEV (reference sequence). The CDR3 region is CASSLSLLNTDTQYF. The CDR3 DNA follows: TGTGCCAGCAGTTTATCCCTTTTAAACACAGATACGCAGTATTTT.